This T cell receptor (beta chain) originates from a study of cytomegalovirus exposure and HLA in healthy donors. General study results and limits: The dataset shows that most TCR sequences were rare, while some public TCRs occurred in many donors.

The PCR had 60 Vbeta and 13 Jbeta primers. This table comes from immunoSEQ multiplex PCR, and its TCRdb copy is limited to in-frame clones, with some not included. The sample includes 60,000 to 65,000 clones, roughly 74% seen only once; the top ten take approximately 24%. There were likely unrecorded immune exposures, though donors were nominally healthy when sampled. Regarding this clone: Its target is not known.

V lost 5 bases, J lost 4 bases, and 20 bases lay in between. The CDR3 extends over 16 amino acids. Germline lookup yields CDR1 MNHEY and CDR2 SMNVEV (reference sequence). The chain carries TRBV27 and TRBJ1-2; D is undetermined. This clonotype originated in a woman aged 40 to 49 in good health and CMV-seropositive. What was sequenced was PBMCs. This chain's CDR3 is CASSPISGERSYGYTF. As DNA, the CDR3 is TGTGCCAGCAGTCCAATCAGTGGGGAGAGGAGCTATGGCTACACCTTC.